In its sample, the clone carrying this T cell receptor (beta chain) was seen many times. Its target is unknown. Arm-PCR of CDR3 regions and iRepertoire HTBI primers were the basis on which TCR beta libraries were built. TCRdb processed the multiplex PCR reads anew with MiXCR; each CDR3 protein has one entry. The sample holds about 540,000 distinct CDR3 sequences, about 13% seen once. Looked up from germline, CDR1 is SGDLS and CDR2 is YYNGEE. This CDR3 region has 15 residues. V gave up 4 bases and J gave up 0 bases, with 14 bases separating them. This sample is drawn from a study of regulatory T cells in long-lasting Graves disease. Study outcomes and limitations: Favored usage of TRBV28, TRBJ1-2 and TRBJ2-5 was recorded in persistent disease. Persistent cases of Graves' showed reduced TCR diversity relative to newly diagnosed patients.

Time point noted: newly diagnosed GD, antithyroid drugs for less than 3 months. Making the TCR library involved RNA that had been extracted from PBMCs. Diagnosing Graves' disease relied on the American Thyroid Association guidelines. These data were also reused for a study on T cells in Graves' hyperthyroidism and ophthalmopathy.

The origin of this receptor is a man aged 25-45 years with Graves disease. This chain connects TRBV9 to TRBJ2-7; D is uncertain. This sample comprised peripheral blood mononuclear cells (PBMCs), obtained at new diagnosis, from a patient treated with antithyroid drugs. CDR3 region: CASSPQKGSSYEQYF. In DNA, the CDR3 is TGTGCCAGCAGCCCTCAGAAGGGCAGCTCCTACGAGCAGTACTTC.